This TCR beta chain was identified during a study of T cell changes during pregnancy in multiple sclerosis. The CDR3 sequence is 15 residues long. V was clipped by 1 base and J by 5 bases; unmatched bases: 3. Germline V gives CDR1 SGHNT, CDR2 YYREEE (reference sequence). The repertoire was sequenced with immunoSEQ multiplex PCR; TCRdb's copy has only in-frame clones and lacks some. The top ten clones hold more than 0.35% of a sample with over 30,000 clones, 90% to 95% of them seen once. The sample consisted of CD4+ T cells from peripheral blood mononuclear cells, taken after pregnancy. The clonotype was recovered from a female donor with multiple sclerosis, enrolled in a pregnancy study. The rearrangement joins TRBV5-4 to TRBJ2-5; TRBD2 matches at 12 bases. CDR3 sequence reads: CASSLSSGGVETQYF. The CDR3 DNA reads as TGTGCCAGCAGCTTGTCTAGCGGGGGGGTCGAGACCCAGTACTTC.